The present entry profiles one TCR beta chain with its context. This sample is part of a study of shared clonotypes between healthy human individuals. Measured with immunoSEQ multiplex PCR; TCRdb has only the in-frame clones, and not every one. The data show 2 million to 3 million clones, with 80% to 95% seen just once and roughly 0.39% held by the top ten. With V trimmed by 6 bases and J by 0 bases, 8 bases remained unmatched. The CDR3 covers 16 residues. The germline V gene has CDR1 SGHTA and CDR2 FQGNSA. Sequencing used naive CD4+ T cells from PBMCs. Subset reported: CD45RA+ positively selected. This chain links TRBV7-2 with TRBJ1-2, with 9 bases lining up with TRBD1. The receptor was derived from a man younger than 35 in good health. Some clones in this sample may be carry-over from other donors' samples. The DNA for the CDR3 is TGTGCCAGCAGTTCCCACGGGACAGGGACTAACTATGGCTACACCTTC. It codes for CASSSHGTGTNYGYTF.